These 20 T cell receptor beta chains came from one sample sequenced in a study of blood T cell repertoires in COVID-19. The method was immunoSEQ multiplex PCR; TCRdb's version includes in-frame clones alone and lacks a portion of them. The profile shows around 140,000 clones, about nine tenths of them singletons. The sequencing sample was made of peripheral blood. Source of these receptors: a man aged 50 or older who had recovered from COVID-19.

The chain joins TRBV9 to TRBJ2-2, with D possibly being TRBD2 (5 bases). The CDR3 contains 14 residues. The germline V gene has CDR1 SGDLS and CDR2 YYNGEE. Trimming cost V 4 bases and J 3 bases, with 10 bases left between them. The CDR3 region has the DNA TGTGCCAGCAGCTCAGACTACGACACCGGGGAGCTGTTTTTT. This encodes CASSSDYDTGELFF. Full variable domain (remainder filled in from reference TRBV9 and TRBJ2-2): DSGVTQTPKHLITATGQRVTLRCSPRSGDLSVYWYQQSLDQGLQFLIQYYNGEERAKGNILERFSAQQFPDLHSELNLSSLELGDSALYFCASSSDYDTGELFFGEGSRLTVL.

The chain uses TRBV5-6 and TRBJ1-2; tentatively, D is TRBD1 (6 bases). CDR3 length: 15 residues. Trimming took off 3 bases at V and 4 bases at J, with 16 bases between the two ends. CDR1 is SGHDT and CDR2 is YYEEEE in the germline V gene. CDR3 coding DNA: TGTGCCAGCAGCTCCCTGTCGACAGGAACCTATGGCTACACCTTC. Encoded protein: CASSSLSTGTYGYTF.

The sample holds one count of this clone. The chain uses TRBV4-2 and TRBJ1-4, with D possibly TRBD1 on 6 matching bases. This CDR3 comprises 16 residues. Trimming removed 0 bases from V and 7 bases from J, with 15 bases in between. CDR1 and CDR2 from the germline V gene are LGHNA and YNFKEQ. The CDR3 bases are TGTGCCAGCAGCCAAGACTGGCAGGGGAGGGGTGAAAAACTGTTTTTT. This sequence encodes CASSQDWQGRGEKLFF.

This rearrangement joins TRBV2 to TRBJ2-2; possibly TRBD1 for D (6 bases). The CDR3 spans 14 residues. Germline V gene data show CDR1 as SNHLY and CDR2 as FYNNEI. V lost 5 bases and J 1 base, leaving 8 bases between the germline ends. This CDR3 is CASSQGRNTGELFF. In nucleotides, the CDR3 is TGTGCCAGCAGTCAGGGGCGGAACACCGGGGAGCTGTTTTTT.

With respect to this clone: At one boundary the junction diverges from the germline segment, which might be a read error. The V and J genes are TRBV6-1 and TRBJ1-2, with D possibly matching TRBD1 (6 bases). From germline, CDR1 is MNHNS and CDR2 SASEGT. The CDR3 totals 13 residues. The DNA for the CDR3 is TGTGCCAGCAGTGAAGACAGGGTGATCGGCTGCACCTTC. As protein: CASSEDRVIGCTF.

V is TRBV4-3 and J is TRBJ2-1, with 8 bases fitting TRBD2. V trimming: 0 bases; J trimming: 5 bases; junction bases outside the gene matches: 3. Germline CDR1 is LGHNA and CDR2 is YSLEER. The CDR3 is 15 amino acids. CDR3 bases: TGCGCCAGCAGCCAAGATTCGGGGGGGCACAATGAGCAGTTCTTC. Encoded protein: CASSQDSGGHNEQFF.

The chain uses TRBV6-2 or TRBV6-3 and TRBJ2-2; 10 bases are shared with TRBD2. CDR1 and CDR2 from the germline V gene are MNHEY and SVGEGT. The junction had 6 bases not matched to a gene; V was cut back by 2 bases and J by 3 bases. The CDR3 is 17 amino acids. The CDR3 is CASSYVLAGDHTGELFF. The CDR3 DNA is TGTGCCAGCAGTTACGTCCTAGCGGGGGACCACACCGGGGAGCTGTTTTTT.

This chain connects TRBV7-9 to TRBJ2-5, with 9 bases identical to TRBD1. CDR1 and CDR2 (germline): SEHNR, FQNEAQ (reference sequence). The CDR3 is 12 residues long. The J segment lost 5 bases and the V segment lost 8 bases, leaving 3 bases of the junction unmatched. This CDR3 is CASEGQGETQYF. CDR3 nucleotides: TGTGCCAGCGAGGGACAGGGCGAGACCCAGTACTTC.

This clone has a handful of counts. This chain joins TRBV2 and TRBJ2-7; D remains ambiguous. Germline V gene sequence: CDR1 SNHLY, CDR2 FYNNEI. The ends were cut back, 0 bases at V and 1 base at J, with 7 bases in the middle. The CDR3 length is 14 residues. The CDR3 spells CASSEAQFSYEQYF. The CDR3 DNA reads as TGTGCCAGCAGTGAAGCGCAGTTTTCCTACGAGCAGTACTTC.

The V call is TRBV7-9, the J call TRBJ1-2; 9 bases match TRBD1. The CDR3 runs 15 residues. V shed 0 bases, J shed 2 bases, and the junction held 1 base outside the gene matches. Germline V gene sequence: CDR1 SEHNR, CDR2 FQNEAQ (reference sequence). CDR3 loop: CASSLAGTGNYGYTF. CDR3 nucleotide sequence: TGTGCCAGCAGCTTAGCGGGGACAGGGAACTATGGCTACACCTTC.

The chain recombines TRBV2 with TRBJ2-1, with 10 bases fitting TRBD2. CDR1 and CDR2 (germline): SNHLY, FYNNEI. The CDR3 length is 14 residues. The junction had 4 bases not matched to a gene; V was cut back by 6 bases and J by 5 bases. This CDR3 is CASRGTSDHNEQFF. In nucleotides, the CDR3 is TGTGCCAGCAGGGGGACTAGCGATCACAATGAGCAGTTCTTC.

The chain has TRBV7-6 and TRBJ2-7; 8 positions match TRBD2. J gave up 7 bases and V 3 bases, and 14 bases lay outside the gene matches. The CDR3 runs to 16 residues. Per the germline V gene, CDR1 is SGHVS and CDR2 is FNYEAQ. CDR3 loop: CASSFGARSGGREQYF. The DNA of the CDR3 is TGTGCCAGCAGCTTCGGGGCGAGGAGCGGGGGTCGTGAGCAGTACTTC. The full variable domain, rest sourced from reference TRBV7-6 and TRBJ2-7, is GAGVSQSPRYKVTKRGQDVALRCDPISGHVSLYWYRQALGQGPEFLTYFNYEAQQDKSGLPNDRFSAERPEGSISTLTIQRTEQRDSAMYRCASSFGARSGGREQYFGPGTRLTVT.

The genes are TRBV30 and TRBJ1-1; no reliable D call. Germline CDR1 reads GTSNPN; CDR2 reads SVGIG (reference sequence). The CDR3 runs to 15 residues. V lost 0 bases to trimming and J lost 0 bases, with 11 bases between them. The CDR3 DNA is TGTGCCTGGAGTGTACCGAAGCGAATGAACACTGAAGCTTTCTTT. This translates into CAWSVPKRMNTEAFF.

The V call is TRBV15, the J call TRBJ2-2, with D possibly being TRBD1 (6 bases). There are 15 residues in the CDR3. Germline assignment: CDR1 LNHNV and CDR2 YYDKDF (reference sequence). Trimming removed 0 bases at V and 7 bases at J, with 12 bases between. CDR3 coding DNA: TGTGCCACCAGCAGAGACAGGGGCCGTGGCGGGGAGCTGTTTTTT. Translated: CATSRDRGRGGELFF.

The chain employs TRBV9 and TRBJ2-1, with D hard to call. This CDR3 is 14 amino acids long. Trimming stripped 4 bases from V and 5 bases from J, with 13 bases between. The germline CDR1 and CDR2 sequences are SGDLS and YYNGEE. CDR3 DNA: TGTGCCAGCAGCCGTCCAGGTGGCCACAATGAGCAGTTCTTC. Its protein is CASSRPGGHNEQFF.

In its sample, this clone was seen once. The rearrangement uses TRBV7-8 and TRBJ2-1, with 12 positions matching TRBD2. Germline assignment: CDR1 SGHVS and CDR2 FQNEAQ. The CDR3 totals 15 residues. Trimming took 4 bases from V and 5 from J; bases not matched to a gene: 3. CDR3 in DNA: TGTGCCAGCAGCTCAGGACTAGCGGGGAACAATGAGCAGTTCTTC. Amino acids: CASSSGLAGNNEQFF. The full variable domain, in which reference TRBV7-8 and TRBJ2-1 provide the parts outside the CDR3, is GAGVSQSPRYKVAKRGQDVALRCDPISGHVSLFWYQQALGQGPEFLTYFQNEAQLDKSGLPSDRFFAERPEGSVSTLKIQRTQQEDSAVYLCASSSGLAGNNEQFFGPGTRLTVL.

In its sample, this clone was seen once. The CDR3: CASSLSGTGGDYGYTF. The CDR3 DNA reads as TGTGCCAGCAGTTTAAGTGGGACAGGGGGCGACTATGGCTACACCTTC. The V and J genes are TRBV27 and TRBJ1-2, with TRBD1 matching 12 bases. CDR3 size: 16 residues. V shed 2 bases and J 3 bases; nucleotides not matched to a gene: 4. Germline V lookup: CDR1 MNHEY, CDR2 SMNVEV (reference sequence).

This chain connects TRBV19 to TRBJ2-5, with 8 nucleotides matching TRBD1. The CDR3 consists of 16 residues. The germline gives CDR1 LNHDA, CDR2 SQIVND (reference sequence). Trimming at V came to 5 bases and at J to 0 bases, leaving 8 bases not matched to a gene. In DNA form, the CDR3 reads TGTGCCAGTAGTCCTGGGACAGGTGCGTACCAAGAGACCCAGTACTTC. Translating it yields CASSPGTGAYQETQYF.

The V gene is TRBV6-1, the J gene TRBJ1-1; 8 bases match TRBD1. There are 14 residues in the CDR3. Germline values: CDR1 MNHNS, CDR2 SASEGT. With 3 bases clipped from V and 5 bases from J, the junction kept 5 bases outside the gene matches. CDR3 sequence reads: CASSEGRGRTEAFF. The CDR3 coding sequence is TGTGCCAGCAGTGAGGGCAGGGGGCGAACTGAAGCTTTCTTT.

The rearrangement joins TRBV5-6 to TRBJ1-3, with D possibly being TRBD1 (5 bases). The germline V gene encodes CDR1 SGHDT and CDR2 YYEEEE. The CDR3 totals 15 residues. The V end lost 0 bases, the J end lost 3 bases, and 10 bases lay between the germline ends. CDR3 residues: CASSLEAGFGNTIYF. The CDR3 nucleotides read TGTGCCAGCAGCTTGGAGGCAGGGTTTGGAAACACCATATATTTT.